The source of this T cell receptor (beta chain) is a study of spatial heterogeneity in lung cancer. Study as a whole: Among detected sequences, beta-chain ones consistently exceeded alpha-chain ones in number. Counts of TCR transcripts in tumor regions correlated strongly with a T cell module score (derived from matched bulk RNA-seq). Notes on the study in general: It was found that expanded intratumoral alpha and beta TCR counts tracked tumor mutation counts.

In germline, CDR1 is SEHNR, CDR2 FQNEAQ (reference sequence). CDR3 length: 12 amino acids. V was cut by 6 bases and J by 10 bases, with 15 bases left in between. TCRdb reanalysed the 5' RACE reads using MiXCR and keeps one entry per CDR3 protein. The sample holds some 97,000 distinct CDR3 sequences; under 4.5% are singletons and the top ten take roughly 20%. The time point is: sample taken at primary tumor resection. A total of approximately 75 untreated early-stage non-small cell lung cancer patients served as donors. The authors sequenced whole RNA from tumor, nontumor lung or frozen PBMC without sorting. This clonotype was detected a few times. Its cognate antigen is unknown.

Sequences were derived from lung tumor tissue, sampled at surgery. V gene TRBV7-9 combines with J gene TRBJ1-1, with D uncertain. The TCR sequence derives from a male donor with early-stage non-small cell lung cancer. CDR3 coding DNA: TGTGCCAGCAGATCCTGGGTTAGTAGAGCTTTCTTT. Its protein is CASRSWVSRAFF.